The present T cell receptor beta chain was sequenced within a study of blood T cell repertoires in COVID-19. The wider study: Sites in the United States, Italy and Spain provided acute and convalescent COVID-19 samples.

V lost 7 bases to trimming and J lost 6 bases; unmatched junction nucleotides: 10. The CDR3 sequence is 15 residues long. Germline-derived CDR1 and CDR2 are LNHDA and SQIVND (reference sequence). This clone was counted only a few times. TCRdb keeps only in-frame clones here, not all; method: immunoSEQ multiplex PCR. In the table there are around 230,000 clones, over 70% of which are singletons. The V and J genes are TRBV19 and TRBJ1-5, with TRBD1 identical over 9 bases. The TCR sequence derives from a woman aged 80 or over with acute or convalescent COVID-19. Sequencing used peripheral blood. The CDR3 nucleotides read TGTGCCAGTATTCCGGGACAGGGTATTCGTCAGCCCCAGCATTTT. This codes for CASIPGQGIRQPQHF.